This record looks at one T cell receptor (beta chain) sequence and its context. The data were taken from a study of identifying expanded T cells in peripheral blood. Healthy donors had no documented immune events, such as infections, while sampled. Measured with immunoSEQ multiplex PCR; TCRdb has only the in-frame clones, and not every one. The sample has about 78,000 clones; approximately 84% are singletons. The sequencing input was blood. This TCR came from a person aged 18 to 75 in good health.

Here the CDR3 DNA reads TGTGCCAGTAGTCCCCCAGGCAAGGAGACCCAGTACTTC. It codes for CASSPPGKETQYF. This chain joins TRBV19 and TRBJ2-5; D not certain. This CDR3 is built from 13 residues. Germline V gene data show CDR1 as LNHDA and CDR2 as SQIVND (reference sequence). The germline V and J ends were trimmed by 5 bases and 5 bases, with 12 bases remaining between them.